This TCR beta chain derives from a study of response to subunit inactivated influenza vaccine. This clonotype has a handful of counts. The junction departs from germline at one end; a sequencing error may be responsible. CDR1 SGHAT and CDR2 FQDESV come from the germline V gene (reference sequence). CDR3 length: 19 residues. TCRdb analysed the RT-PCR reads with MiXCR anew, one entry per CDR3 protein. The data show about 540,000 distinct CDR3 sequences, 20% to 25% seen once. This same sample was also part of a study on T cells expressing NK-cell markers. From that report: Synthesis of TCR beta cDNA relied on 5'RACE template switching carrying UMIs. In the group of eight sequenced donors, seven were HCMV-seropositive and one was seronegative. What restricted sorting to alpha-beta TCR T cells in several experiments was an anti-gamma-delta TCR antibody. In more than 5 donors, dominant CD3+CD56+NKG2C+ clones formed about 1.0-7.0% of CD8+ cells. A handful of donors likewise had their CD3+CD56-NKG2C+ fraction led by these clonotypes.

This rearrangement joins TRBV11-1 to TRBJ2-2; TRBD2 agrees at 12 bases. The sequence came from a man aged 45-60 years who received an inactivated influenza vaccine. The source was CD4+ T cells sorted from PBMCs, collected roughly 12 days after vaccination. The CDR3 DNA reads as TGTGCCAGCAGCTTAGTTTCCTGGACTAGCGGGAACCACACCGGGGAGGTGTTTTTT. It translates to CASSLVSWTSGNHTGEVFF.